The 32 T cell receptor beta chains reported below all come from one sample, sequenced in a study of cytomegalovirus exposure and HLA in healthy donors. The PCR made use of 60 Vbeta and 13 Jbeta primers. Using immunoSEQ multiplex PCR, the repertoire was profiled, and TCRdb retains in-frame clones only, with some absent. The sample lists more than 95,000 clones; about 15% were seen once. The specimen sequenced was PBMCs. All receptors come from a female donor in good health and CMV-seronegative.

This clone appeared a few times. The V call is TRBV10-3, the J call TRBJ2-3; TRBD1 matches at 12 bases. The V and J ends lost 6 bases and 3 bases, in that order; junction bases with no gene match: 1. This CDR3 has 14 amino acids. CDR1 and CDR2 from the germline V gene are ENHRY and SYGVKD. CDR3 coding DNA: TGTGCCATCAGGGGACAGGGGGCTACAGATACGCAGTATTTT. Its protein is CAIRGQGATDTQYF.

The V call is TRBV5-6, the J call TRBJ1-6; D is unresolved. CDR3 length: 14 residues. V was shortened by 5 bases and J by 7 bases, with 13 bases between the two germline ends. Germline lookup yields CDR1 SGHDT and CDR2 YYEEEE. The CDR3 loop reads CASRMQVTNSPLHF. The CDR3 bases are TGTGCCAGCAGGATGCAGGTGACCAATTCACCCCTCCACTTT.

This clone was seen a handful of times. In DNA, the CDR3 is TGTGCCAGCAGCCAGACACCAACAGGGGGCGGCTATGGCTACACCTTC. Translated: CASSQTPTGGGYGYTF. The J gene is TRBJ1-2, the V gene TRBV5-4; 9 bases map to TRBD1. Germline-derived CDR1 and CDR2 are SGHNT and YYREEE (reference sequence). The V and J ends lost 4 bases and 4 bases, in that order; junction bases with no gene match: 11. CDR3 length: 16 residues.

This clone appeared a few times. V gene TRBV13 combines with J gene TRBJ2-3; 9 bases line up with TRBD2. The germline CDR1 and CDR2 sequences are PRHDT and FYEKMQ (reference sequence). Trimming removed 1 base from V and 4 bases from J; junction bases left unmatched: 9. The CDR3 has 17 residues. Here the CDR3 DNA reads TGTGCCAGCAGCTTAGTGGCTAGCGGGGTTAGGGCAGATACGCAGTATTTT. Translation: CASSLVASGVRADTQYF.

The chain combines TRBV7-9 with TRBJ2-1; 13 bases map to TRBD2. Germline V gene data show CDR1 as SEHNR and CDR2 as FQNEAQ (reference sequence). After removal of 5 bases from V and 9 bases from J, the junction contained 7 bases not matched to a gene. There are 15 residues in the CDR3. The CDR3 protein is CASSGTSGRVGEQFF. CDR3 sequence (DNA): TGTGCCAGCAGCGGTACTAGCGGGAGGGTGGGTGAGCAGTTCTTC. The full variable domain, its missing parts supplied by reference TRBV7-9 and TRBJ2-1, is DTGVSQNPRHKITKRGQNVTFRCDPISEHNRLYWYRQTLGQGPEFLTYFQNEAQLEKSRLLSDRFSAERPKGSFSTLEIQRTEQGDSAMYLCASSGTSGRVGEQFFGPGTRLTVL.

Only a few counts were recorded for this clone. The V and J genes are TRBV6-1 and TRBJ1-5; a possible D gene is TRBD1 (5 bases). Trimming shortened V by 2 bases and J by 4 bases, and 15 bases separated the two germline ends. Germline assignment: CDR1 MNHNS and CDR2 SASEGT. This CDR3 is 16 amino acids long. As DNA, the CDR3 is TGTGCCAGCAGTGAATACCGCAGGGAATTGAATCAGCCCCAGCATTTT. Its protein product is CASSEYRRELNQPQHF.

V gene TRBV6-5 combines with J gene TRBJ2-1; TRBD1 might be the D (6 bases). Germline V lookup: CDR1 MNHEY, CDR2 SVGAGI. Trimming removed 6 bases from V and 4 bases from J, with 16 bases in between. This CDR3 has 15 amino acids. For the CDR3, the DNA is TGTGCCAGCAGCCCTGGACAGCCGCCATACAATGAGCAGTTCTTC. As protein: CASSPGQPPYNEQFF.

This clone was recorded a few times. The rearrangement uses TRBV5-4 and TRBJ2-2; 9 positions agree with TRBD1. The CDR3 has 16 residues. J lost 2 bases, V lost 0 bases, and 2 bases had no gene match. The germline gives CDR1 SGHNT, CDR2 YYREEE (reference sequence). CDR3 protein: CASSLGTGVNTGELFF. The CDR3 DNA reads as TGTGCCAGCAGCTTGGGGACAGGGGTTAACACCGGGGAGCTGTTTTTT.

The sample holds a few counts of this clone. The genes are TRBV18 and TRBJ1-1, with 7 bases aligning to TRBD1. V lost 0 bases to trimming and J lost 2 bases; unmatched junction nucleotides: 6. The CDR3 sequence is 16 residues long. Germline values: CDR1 KGHSH, CDR2 LQKENI. For the CDR3, the DNA is TGTGCCAGCTCACCACCGGCAGGGGGGAAAAACACTGAAGCTTTCTTT. It is translated as CASSPPAGGKNTEAFF. The full variable domain, in which reference TRBV18 and TRBJ1-1 provide the parts outside the CDR3, is NAGVMQNPRHLVRRRGQEARLRCSPMKGHSHVYWYRQLPEEGLKFMVYLQKENIIDESGMPKERFSAEFPKEGPSILRIQQVVRGDSAAYFCASSPPAGGKNTEAFFGQGTRLTVV.

The chain employs TRBV2 and TRBJ1-3; 8 bases map to TRBD1. V trimming: 5 bases; J trimming: 4 bases; junction bases outside the gene matches: 4. The CDR3 contains 14 residues. Per germline, CDR1 SNHLY and CDR2 FYNNEI. The CDR3 nucleotides read TGTGCCAGCAGTTTCTCAGGGGGCGGAAACACCATATATTTT. It specifies CASSFSGGGNTIYF.

The rearrangement joins TRBV19 to TRBJ1-1, with 7 positions matching TRBD1. Germline CDR1 LNHDA, CDR2 SQIVND (reference sequence). With 5 bases clipped from V and 4 bases from J, the junction kept 13 bases outside the gene matches. The length of the CDR3 is 16 residues. CDR3 DNA sequence: TGTGCCAGTAGTGCCCGACAGGGAGAGCTGTTCACTGAAGCTTTCTTT. Its protein is CASSARQGELFTEAFF.

This clone was counted between two and nine times. As DNA, the CDR3 is TGTGCCAGCAGCTCGTTCTACGAGCAGTACTTC. This sequence encodes CASSSFYEQYF. The chain uses TRBV7-8 and TRBJ2-7; D is ambiguous. Germline loops: CDR1 SGHVS, CDR2 FQNEAQ. V lost 4 bases, J lost 3 bases, and 4 bases lay in between. The CDR3 runs 11 residues.

This clone was detected only a few times. The V gene is TRBV5-8, the J gene TRBJ2-7, with D perhaps TRBD2 (5 bases). Trimming shortened V by 6 bases and J by 4 bases, and 14 bases separated the two germline ends. Per the germline V gene, CDR1 is SGHTS and CDR2 is YDEGEE. This CDR3 region has 13 residues. The CDR3 is CASNAGPPYEQYF. In DNA form, the CDR3 reads TGTGCCAGCAACGCGGGCCCACCGTACGAGCAGTACTTC.

This clone was picked up a small number of times. This sequence joins TRBV4-3 and TRBJ2-7; 9 bases are shared with TRBD1. The V segment lost 3 bases and the J segment 5 bases; nucleotides outside the gene matches: 11. CDR3 size: 16 residues. Germline CDR1 is LGHNA and CDR2 is YSLEER. The CDR3 loop is CASSHGPGQGSHEQYF. The CDR3, as DNA: TGCGCCAGCAGCCATGGACCGGGACAGGGATCCCACGAGCAGTACTTC.

The CDR3 is CASSLGGTNYEQYF. The DNA for the CDR3 is TGTGCCAGCAGCCTGGGGGGGACCAACTACGAGCAGTACTTC. This chain links TRBV11-3 with TRBJ2-7; 7 bases map to TRBD2. CDR1 is SGHNT, CDR2 YENEEA, per germline. The V segment lost 5 bases and the J segment 3 bases; nucleotides outside the gene matches: 7. The CDR3 totals 14 residues.

The table lists this clone with a few counts. The rearrangement joins TRBV18 to TRBJ1-5; 10 bases are shared with TRBD1. V was clipped by 4 bases and J by 6 bases; unmatched bases: 9. The length of the CDR3 is 16 residues. CDR1 is KGHSH, CDR2 LQKENI, per germline. CDR3 DNA sequence: TGTGCCAGCTCACTGAGGGACAGGGGAGATGGTCAGCCCCAGCATTTT. It yields the protein CASSLRDRGDGQPQHF. The full variable domain, rest sourced from reference TRBV18 and TRBJ1-5, is NAGVMQNPRHLVRRRGQEARLRCSPMKGHSHVYWYRQLPEEGLKFMVYLQKENIIDESGMPKERFSAEFPKEGPSILRIQQVVRGDSAAYFCASSLRDRGDGQPQHFGDGTRLSIL.

The rearrangement joins TRBV5-1 to TRBJ1-4; tentative D call: TRBD1 (6 bases). Germline V gene lookup returns CDR1 SGHRS and CDR2 YFSETQ. CDR3 size: 13 residues. The V end was cut by 4 bases, the J end by 6 bases, with 10 bases between. CDR3 sequence reads: CASSQRTDEKLFF. CDR3 DNA: TGCGCCAGCAGCCAAAGGACAGATGAAAAACTGTTTTTT.

The chain couples TRBV5-1 to TRBJ2-2, with unresolved D. Germline CDR1 and CDR2: SGHRS and YFSETQ. Trimming removed 0 bases at V and 7 bases at J, with 7 bases between. The CDR3 contains 13 residues. The CDR3 loop reads CASSLVVNGELFF. CDR3 DNA: TGCGCCAGCAGCTTGGTAGTTAACGGGGAGCTGTTTTTT.

This rearrangement joins TRBV7-4 to TRBJ2-5; TRBD2 matches 7 bases. Trimming at V came to 4 bases and at J to 2 bases, leaving 7 bases not matched to a gene. The CDR3 consists of 15 residues. CDR1 and CDR2 (germline): SGHVT, SQSDAQ. This chain's CDR3 is CASSSLSGVQETQYF. The DNA of the CDR3 is TGTGCCAGCAGCTCGTTAAGCGGGGTTCAAGAGACCCAGTACTTC.

This clone has a handful of counts. The chain links TRBV7-9 to TRBJ1-1, with 9 nucleotides matching TRBD1. V shed 5 bases and J 7 bases; nucleotides not matched to a gene: 14. Germline V gene data show CDR1 as SEHNR and CDR2 as FQNEAQ (reference sequence). This CDR3 has 16 residues. The CDR3 here is CASSARDRVRENEAFF. The CDR3 coding sequence is TGTGCCAGCAGCGCCCGGGACAGGGTAAGGGAGAATGAAGCTTTCTTT. The whole variable domain, remainder taken from reference TRBV7-9 and TRBJ1-1, is DTGVSQNPRHKITKRGQNVTFRCDPISEHNRLYWYRQTLGQGPEFLTYFQNEAQLEKSRLLSDRFSAERPKGSFSTLEIQRTEQGDSAMYLCASSARDRVRENEAFFGQGTRLTVV.

A few counts support this clone. The V and J genes are TRBV4-1 and TRBJ2-5; 10 bases are a match to TRBD1. The CDR3 extends over 15 amino acids. The V and J ends lost 3 bases and 5 bases, in that order; junction bases with no gene match: 6. Germline CDR1 MGHRA, CDR2 YSYEKL. CDR3 in amino acids: CASSHGTGERETQYF. The DNA of the CDR3 is TGCGCCAGCAGCCACGGGACAGGGGAAAGGGAGACCCAGTACTTC.

In its sample, this clone was seen a few times. The chain links TRBV2 to TRBJ1-5; no firm D call. CDR3 length: 14 residues. CDR1 is SNHLY, CDR2 FYNNEI, per germline. Trimming cost V 4 bases and J 0 bases, with 7 bases left between them. The CDR3 reads CASSGLYSNQPQHF. CDR3 nucleotide sequence: TGTGCCAGCAGTGGTCTTTATAGCAATCAGCCCCAGCATTTT.

J is TRBJ1-1 and V is TRBV9, with D possibly being TRBD1 (5 bases). The V gene lost 4 bases and the J gene lost 3 bases, with 10 bases spanning the gap. Germline lookup yields CDR1 SGDLS and CDR2 YYNGEE. The CDR3 extends over 13 amino acids. The CDR3 region has the DNA TGTGCCAGCAGCCCCGGGGACTACACTGAAGCTTTCTTT. Translating gives CASSPGDYTEAFF.

This chain joins TRBV30 and TRBJ2-7; possibly TRBD2 for D (5 bases). The germline gives CDR1 GTSNPN, CDR2 SVGIG (reference sequence). V was pared by 0 bases and J by 3 bases, with 9 bases between. The CDR3 length is 13 residues. This CDR3 reads CAWSVSGNYEQYF. DNA for the CDR3: TGTGCCTGGAGTGTATCGGGGAACTACGAGCAGTACTTC.

The chain links TRBV19 to TRBJ2-5, with 7 bases that match TRBD1. Germline V gives CDR1 LNHDA, CDR2 SQIVND (reference sequence). The CDR3 contains 14 residues. V lost 3 bases and J lost 1; bases outside the gene matches: 2. CDR3 region: CASSMDRRQETQYF. CDR3 in DNA: TGTGCCAGTAGTATGGACAGGCGCCAAGAGACCCAGTACTTC. Variable domain in full (rest from reference TRBV19 and TRBJ2-5): DGGITQSPKYLFRKEGQNVTLSCEQNLNHDAMYWYRQDPGQGLRLIYYSQIVNDFQKGDIAEGYSVSREKKESFPLTVTSAQKNPTAFYLCASSMDRRQETQYFGPGTRLLVL.

In this sample, this clone turned up a few times. The genes are TRBV6-5 and TRBJ1-5; unclear D gene. Germline CDR1 reads MNHEY; CDR2 reads SVGAGI. The CDR3 is 15 residues long. The V and J ends lost 6 bases and 0 bases respectively, with 12 bases between them. The CDR3: CASSPYLPSNQPQHF. CDR3 sequence (DNA): TGTGCCAGCAGCCCTTATCTACCTAGCAATCAGCCCCAGCATTTT.

The chain links TRBV29-1 to TRBJ2-7, with TRBD2 as a possible D gene (6 bases). The germline gives CDR1 SQVTM, CDR2 ANQGSEA. The ends were cut back, 4 bases at V and 5 bases at J, with 9 bases in the middle. The length of the CDR3 is 11 residues. In DNA, the CDR3 is TGCAGCGTTGTTGGCGGGGACGAGCAGTACTTC. It yields the protein CSVVGGDEQYF.

The chain employs TRBV2 and TRBJ1-5; 7 nucleotides align to TRBD1. The germline gives CDR1 SNHLY, CDR2 FYNNEI. Losses at the gene ends were 6 bases for V and 5 bases for J; bases not matched to a gene: 4. This CDR3 contains 13 residues. The CDR3 spells CASRRTGDQPQHF. The CDR3 coding sequence is TGTGCCAGCAGGAGGACAGGCGATCAGCCCCAGCATTTT.

J is TRBJ1-2 and V is TRBV4-3; 11 nucleotides agree with TRBD1. Trimming took 3 bases from V and 5 from J; bases not matched to a gene: 5. The CDR3 has 15 residues. Germline V gene data show CDR1 as LGHNA and CDR2 as YSLEER. The CDR3: CASSQDRGLEYGYTF. In DNA, the CDR3 is TGCGCCAGCAGCCAGGACAGGGGGCTTGAATATGGCTACACCTTC.

This clone showed up just a few times. The chain carries TRBV2 and TRBJ1-1, with D unresolved. V was cut by 5 bases and J by 3 bases, with 7 bases left in between. The CDR3 sequence is 12 residues long. CDR1 and CDR2 (germline): SNHLY, FYNNEI. CDR3 amino acids: CASSPEYTEAFF. The CDR3 DNA reads TGTGCCAGCAGTCCCGAGTACACTGAAGCTTTCTTT.

The chain uses TRBV4-2 and TRBJ2-1, with 8 bases that match TRBD2. The V gene end was trimmed by 4 bases and the J gene end by 3 bases; junction bases not matched to a gene: 8. There are 16 residues in the CDR3. CDR1 and CDR2 from the germline V gene are LGHNA and YNFKEQ. The CDR3 bases are TGTGCCAGCAGCCGGGGGGCAAGCGGGGGCTACAATGAGCAGTTCTTC. Protein product: CASSRGASGGYNEQFF.

This clone turned up a few times. V and J are TRBV28 and TRBJ1-2; D not certain. V lost 4 bases and J lost 7, with 10 bases in between. Germline values: CDR1 MDHEN, CDR2 SYDVKM. This CDR3 comprises 12 residues. The DNA of the CDR3 is TGTGCCAGCAGTTCCGGGGTACGTGGCTACACCTTC. The encoded protein is CASSSGVRGYTF.